The 21 T cell receptor beta chains given below trace back to one sample, sequenced in a study of T cell repertoires in cytomegalovirus infection. TCRdb processed the reads anew with MiXCR; each CDR3 protein has one entry. The table includes approximately 700,000 distinct CDR3 sequences, 35% to 45% detected once. Sample: PBMCs. The receptors derive from a human donor in good health (CMV status not recorded). Some clones in this sample may be carry-over from other donors' samples.

On this clonotype itself: Compared with germline, one end of the junction differs, possibly owing to a read error. The chain carries TRBV5-6 and TRBJ1-1; 8 bases are shared with TRBD1. This CDR3 is 13 amino acids long. Germline assignment: CDR1 SGHDT and CDR2 YYEEEE. CDR3 nucleotides: TGTGCCAGCAGCTGGACAGGGAACCCTGAAGCTTTCTTT. Protein: CASSWTGNPEAFF. The full variable domain, completed using reference TRBV5-6 and TRBJ1-1, is DAGVTQSPTHLIKTRGQQVTLRCSPKSGHDTVSWYQQALGQGPQFIFQYYEEEERQRGNFPDRFSGHQFPNYSSELNVNALLLGDSALYLCASSWTGNPEAFFGQGTRLTVV.

There are a few counts of this clonotype. The chain joins TRBV5-6 to TRBJ2-2, with 9 bases matching TRBD2. The CDR3 runs 15 residues. The germline gives CDR1 SGHDT, CDR2 YYEEEE. V lost 5 bases, J lost 4 bases, and 6 bases stayed unmatched. For the CDR3, the DNA is TGTGCCAGCAGTCCGGCGGGGGGGAGCACCGGGGAGCTGTTTTTT. Its translation is CASSPAGGSTGELFF.

This rearrangement joins TRBV7-6 to TRBJ2-1; 8 bases map to TRBD2. The CDR3 has 16 residues. Germline V gene data show CDR1 as SGHVS and CDR2 as FNYEAQ. After removal of 2 bases from V and 8 bases from J, the junction contained 11 bases not matched to a gene. CDR3 bases: TGTGCCAGCAGCTTACGGCCGGGGGGGCTCGGAGATGAGCAGTTCTTC. Encoded protein: CASSLRPGGLGDEQFF.

V is TRBV15 and J is TRBJ1-6, with D possibly being TRBD1 (5 bases). The CDR3 totals 15 residues. Germline lookup yields CDR1 LNHNV and CDR2 YYDKDF (reference sequence). Trimming took off 0 bases at V and 5 bases at J, with 8 bases between the two ends. CDR3 region: CATSRDPGDNSPLHF. The DNA for the CDR3 is TGTGCCACCAGCAGAGACCCGGGGGATAATTCACCCCTCCACTTT.

This clonotype was observed a handful of times. This chain uses TRBV7-6 with TRBJ2-7; 9 nucleotides match TRBD1. CDR3 length equals 16 residues. Germline loops: CDR1 SGHVS, CDR2 FNYEAQ. With 0 bases clipped from V and 3 bases from J, the junction kept 6 bases outside the gene matches. CDR3 DNA sequence: TGTGCCAGCAGCTTAGCCCCGGGACAGGGAATCTACGAGCAGTACTTC. Amino acids: CASSLAPGQGIYEQYF. Drawing the rest from reference TRBV7-6 and TRBJ2-7, the complete variable domain is GAGVSQSPRYKVTKRGQDVALRCDPISGHVSLYWYRQALGQGPEFLTYFNYEAQQDKSGLPNDRFSAERPEGSISTLTIQRTEQRDSAMYRCASSLAPGQGIYEQYFGPGTRLTVT.

The chain couples TRBV7-8 to TRBJ2-2; D is ambiguous. The CDR3 is made up of 18 amino acids. Germline assignment: CDR1 SGHVS and CDR2 FQNEAQ. Trimming removed 1 base at V and 0 bases at J, with 15 bases between. In nucleotides, the CDR3 is TGTGCCAGCAGCTTAGTGATGGTTGTGGCTCCGAACACCGGGGAGCTGTTTTTT. Amino acid sequence: CASSLVMVVAPNTGELFF.

The rearrangement links TRBV3-1 to TRBJ2-4; D possibly matches TRBD1 or TRBD2 (7 bases each). CDR1 LGHDT and CDR2 YNNKEL come from the germline V gene (reference sequence). The CDR3 totals 14 residues. V lost 4 bases, J lost 5 bases, and 12 bases lay in between. DNA for the CDR3: TGTGCCAGCAGCCCGACAGGGAGGGAAAACATTCAGTACTTC. Its protein is CASSPTGRENIQYF.

This clonotype was counted a few times. The genes are TRBV19 and TRBJ2-6; D perhaps matches TRBD1 (5 bases). This CDR3 comprises 16 residues. V dropped 8 bases and J dropped 0 bases, with 14 bases sitting between them. Germline-derived CDR1 and CDR2 are LNHDA and SQIVND (reference sequence). The CDR3 here is CASLPGHRSGANVLTF. The DNA of the CDR3 is TGTGCCAGTTTGCCCGGACACCGCTCTGGGGCCAACGTCCTGACTTTC.

This clonotype appeared a few times. The genes are TRBV7-8 and TRBJ1-1; tentatively, D is TRBD1 (6 bases). Germline-derived CDR1 and CDR2 are SGHVS and FQNEAQ. The V end was cut by 2 bases, the J end by 0 bases, with 10 bases between. The CDR3 covers 15 residues. The CDR3 is CASSLWQGMNTEAFF. The CDR3 nucleotides are TGTGCCAGCAGCTTATGGCAGGGGATGAACACTGAAGCTTTCTTT.

The table lists this clonotype with a few counts. The rearrangement joins TRBV7-2 to TRBJ2-7; 8 bases align to TRBD2. V dropped 5 bases and J dropped 6; count of bases not matched to a gene: 15. The germline V gene encodes CDR1 SGHTA and CDR2 FQGNSA. The CDR3 is 16 amino acids. This CDR3 reads CASSPPGGSRGREQYF. CDR3 in DNA: TGTGCCAGCAGCCCCCCGGGGGGGAGTAGAGGGCGCGAGCAGTACTTC. Using reference TRBV7-2 and TRBJ2-7 for the parts outside the CDR3, the full variable domain is GAGVSQSPSNKVTEKGKDVELRCDPISGHTALYWYRQSLGQGLEFLIYFQGNSAPDKSGLPSDRFSAERTGGSVSTLTIQRTQQEDSAVYLCASSPPGGSRGREQYFGPGTRLTVT.

This clonotype turned up a few times. The chain combines TRBV19 with TRBJ1-5, with D unclear. V dropped 4 bases and J dropped 0 bases, with 7 bases sitting between them. The CDR3 length is 14 residues. Germline V gives CDR1 LNHDA, CDR2 SQIVND (reference sequence). The CDR3 sequence is CASSRQNSNQPQHF. CDR3 nucleotides: TGTGCCAGTAGTAGACAAAATAGCAATCAGCCCCAGCATTTT.

The chain uses TRBV7-9 and TRBJ2-4; TRBD1 agrees at 8 bases. The CDR3 length is 16 residues. V lost 5 bases and J lost 0; bases outside the gene matches: 6. CDR1 and CDR2 (germline): SEHNR, FQNEAQ (reference sequence). The DNA of the CDR3 is TGTGCCAGCAGCCTGACAGGGGATCTAGCCAAAAACATTCAGTACTTC. Translation: CASSLTGDLAKNIQYF.

This clonotype has just a few counts. The CDR3 DNA sequence: TGCAGTGCTAGAGATAGCCGAGCGGGACAAGAGACCCAGTACTTC. This encodes CSARDSRAGQETQYF. J is TRBJ2-5 and V is TRBV20-1; the match to TRBD2 covers 7 bases. The CDR3 runs 15 residues. The junction had 6 bases not matched to a gene; V was cut back by 0 bases and J by 2 bases. Germline lookup yields CDR1 DFQATT and CDR2 SNEGSKA (reference sequence).

This chain links TRBV4-1 with TRBJ1-4, with D unresolved. Between the trimmed V and J ends, which lost 2 bases and 4 bases, there was a span of 14 bases. The CDR3 totals 16 residues. Per the germline V gene, CDR1 is MGHRA and CDR2 is YSYEKL. CDR3 sequence: CASSQSANRFNEKLFF. The CDR3 region has the DNA TGCGCCAGCAGCCAAAGCGCGAACCGCTTTAATGAAAAACTGTTTTTT.

Written as DNA, the CDR3 is TGCGCCAGCAGCGATCCGGACAGCTCCTCGCCCCAGCATTTT. Amino acid sequence: CASSDPDSSSPQHF. J is TRBJ1-5 and V is TRBV5-1; weak D call: TRBD1 (6 bases). The V and J ends lost 4 bases and 9 bases respectively, with 17 bases between them. Germline CDR1 SGHRS, CDR2 YFSETQ. There are 14 residues in the CDR3.

The chain joins TRBV7-3 to TRBJ1-6, with D perhaps matching TRBD1 (6 bases). The CDR3 sequence is 17 residues long. V was cut by 5 bases and J by 10 bases, with 24 bases left in between. The germline gives CDR1 SGHTA, CDR2 FQGTGA. The CDR3 loop reads CASSPGGPGAKGSPLHF. The CDR3 nucleotides are TGTGCCAGCAGCCCCGGAGGCCCAGGGGCAAAGGGATCACCCCTCCACTTT.

The chain employs TRBV9 and TRBJ2-3; a weak D match, TRBD1 (5 bases). This CDR3 comprises 16 residues. Germline V CDR1 and CDR2: SGDLS, YYNGEE. With 0 bases removed from V and 2 bases from J, the gap between germline ends came to 13 bases. The CDR3 sequence is CASSVGGGRVTDTQYF. The CDR3 DNA sequence: TGTGCCAGCAGCGTAGGGGGCGGCAGAGTCACAGATACGCAGTATTTT.

As to this clonotype: At one of its ends the junction is not consistent with the germline gene, which may arise from a read error. J is TRBJ1-5 and V is TRBV29-1; 7 nucleotides align to TRBD1. The germline CDR1 and CDR2 sequences are SQVTM and ANQGSEA. This CDR3 is built from 14 residues. CDR3 protein: CSVEGQGFNQPQRF. CDR3 DNA sequence: TGCAGCGTTGAAGGACAGGGCTTCAATCAGCCCCAGCGTTTT.

This clonotype was observed many times. The J gene is TRBJ2-3, the V gene TRBV7-2; unclear D gene. V lost 6 bases, J lost 2 bases, and 15 bases lay in between. CDR3 length: 15 amino acids. In germline, CDR1 is SGHTA, CDR2 FQGNSA. The CDR3 DNA follows: TGTGCCAGCAGGGAGACGGGCCACCCCACAGATACGCAGTATTTT. Amino acid sequence: CASRETGHPTDTQYF.

The chain couples TRBV19 to TRBJ1-6; D might be TRBD1 (6 bases). This CDR3 contains 13 residues. CDR1 LNHDA and CDR2 SQIVND come from the germline V gene (reference sequence). Trimming removed 5 bases from V and 8 bases from J, with 10 bases in between. The chain's CDR3 is CASSGQGYSPLHF. The CDR3 DNA reads as TGTGCCAGTAGTGGTCAGGGGTATTCACCCCTCCACTTT.

This clonotype was counted ten times or more. This sequence joins TRBV7-9 and TRBJ2-5, with 7 nucleotides matching TRBD2. J lost 5 bases, V lost 2 bases, and 11 bases had no gene match. The germline V gene has CDR1 SEHNR and CDR2 FQNEAQ (reference sequence). The CDR3 is made up of 16 amino acids. The CDR3 loop is CASSLSGVSHRETQYF. The DNA for the CDR3 is TGTGCCAGCAGCTTAAGCGGGGTCAGTCACCGGGAGACCCAGTACTTC. Filled out from reference TRBV7-9 and TRBJ2-5, the complete variable domain reads DTGVSQNPRHKITKRGQNVTFRCDPISEHNRLYWYRQTLGQGPEFLTYFQNEAQLEKSRLLSDRFSAERPKGSFSTLEIQRTEQGDSAMYLCASSLSGVSHRETQYFGPGTRLLVL.